This T cell receptor beta chain emerged from a study of cytomegalovirus exposure and HLA in healthy donors. General study results and limits: Immune exposure data for these donors was limited to CMV serostatus. Among TCR beta chains of equal frequency, HLA-associated ones were more clonally expanded in a later analysis. Common viral pathogens seemed, in a later analysis, to connect with several of the most significant clusters. Associated with cytomegalovirus, according to the listing, were around 160 TCR beta chains.

For this clone: Its specificity is not known.

Vbeta (60) and Jbeta (13) primers were used in the PCR. Repertoires were generated with immunoSEQ multiplex PCR, while TCRdb's copy carries only in-frame clones and drops some. There are about 160,000 clones in the sample; roughly 80% occur only once, and roughly 4.2% lies in the top ten. Germline V gives CDR1 WSHSY, CDR2 SAAADI. This CDR3 has 11 residues. Between the trimmed V and J ends, which lost 10 bases and 4 bases, there was a span of 10 bases. The sequence was obtained from a man in his forties in good health and CMV-seronegative. The chain has TRBV10-2 and TRBJ1-2, with unresolved D. Sequencing was carried out using PBMCs. The CDR3 DNA reads TGCGCCACCGGAACTATCTATGGCTACACCTTC. It is translated as CATGTIYGYTF.